A single sample gave rise to the 24 T cell receptor beta chains below, sequenced in a study of quantifying T cell responses using KT2 cells. About the study: Reverse transcription used primers in the TCR alpha and beta constant regions.

An oligo carrying a UMI was ligated to the cDNA 3' end. First-round PCR used 4 cycles and beta primers RC1.1 and RC1.2 covering TRBC1 and TRBC2. A single record per CDR3 protein comes from TCRdb applying MiXCR to the UMI-ligation and nested PCR reads. The data show roughly 38,000 distinct CDR3 sequences, over 15% seen once. Sequences were obtained from PBMCs spiked with cells of the T cell clone KT2. The receptors stem from a human donor.

The chain recombines TRBV12-5 with TRBJ2-3; 11 positions match TRBD2. The CDR3 loop spans 15 amino acids. Germline CDR1 reads LGHNT; CDR2 reads FRNRAP. The V and J ends lost 5 bases and 2 bases, in that order; junction bases with no gene match: 3. This chain's CDR3 is CASGRGLADTDTQYF. The CDR3 region has the DNA TGTGCTAGTGGTCGGGGACTAGCGGACACAGATACGCAGTATTTT.

This clonotype has a count of ten or more. This chain connects TRBV6-5 to TRBJ1-2; D possibly corresponds to TRBD1 (5 bases). Deletions cut 3 bases from V and 3 bases from J, with 11 bases between. There are 14 residues in the CDR3. Germline assignment: CDR1 MNHEY and CDR2 SVGAGI. CDR3 DNA sequence: TGTGCCAGCAGTTATGGGACCAGATACTATGGCTACACCTTC. Amino acids: CASSYGTRYYGYTF.

The V call is TRBV10-3, the J call TRBJ2-1, with a possible D match to TRBD1 (5 bases). Trimming stripped 3 bases from V and 0 bases from J, with 15 bases between. This CDR3 spans 17 amino acids. Germline CDR1 ENHRY, CDR2 SYGVKD. Here the CDR3 DNA reads TGTGCCATCAGTGAATTAGTGGGGCCCTACTCCTACAATGAGCAGTTCTTC. It encodes CAISELVGPYSYNEQFF.

This chain joins TRBV12-3 or TRBV12-4 and TRBJ1-4; 7 nucleotides agree with TRBD1. The CDR3 length is 14 residues. V lost 6 bases and J lost 6; bases outside the gene matches: 7. The CDR3 loop is CASSPDREDEKLFF. CDR3 sequence (DNA): TGTGCCAGCAGCCCCGACAGGGAGGATGAAAAACTGTTTTTT.

This clonotype came up a few times. The chain couples TRBV4-1 to TRBJ2-1; TRBD2 matches 12 bases. Germline CDR1 reads MGHRA; CDR2 reads YSYEKL. The CDR3 loop spans 16 amino acids. The V segment lost 4 bases and the J segment 3 bases; nucleotides outside the gene matches: 4. The CDR3 is CASSPRLAGDYNEQFF. Written as DNA, the CDR3 is TGCGCCAGCAGCCCCCGACTAGCGGGGGACTACAATGAGCAGTTCTTC.

V usage is TRBV12-3 or TRBV12-4 and J usage is TRBJ1-2; TRBD1 agrees at 8 bases. The CDR3 totals 14 residues. J lost 10 bases, V lost 6 bases, and 13 bases had no gene match. CDR3 residues: CASRPDRGGFDYTF. The CDR3 DNA follows: TGTGCCAGCAGGCCTGACAGGGGCGGGTTCGACTACACCTTC.

This clonotype showed up just a few times. The chain links TRBV29-1 to TRBJ2-7; D possibly matches TRBD1 or TRBD2 (6 bases each). V was shortened by 4 bases and J by 2 bases, with 12 bases between the two germline ends. In germline, CDR1 is SQVTM, CDR2 ANQGSEA. The length of the CDR3 is 13 residues. The CDR3 reads CSVGGGDTYEQYF. CDR3 coding DNA: TGCAGCGTTGGAGGAGGGGACACCTACGAGCAGTACTTC.

The sample holds many counts of this clonotype. The chain has TRBV6-1 and TRBJ1-5, with D possibly matching TRBD1 (6 bases). The CDR3 is made up of 14 amino acids. Germline assignment: CDR1 MNHNS and CDR2 SASEGT. Trimming shortened V by 3 bases and J by 4 bases, and 10 bases separated the two germline ends. Written as DNA, the CDR3 is TGTGCCAGCAGTGAGGCGCAGGGGAATCAGCCCCAGCATTTT. Translation gives CASSEAQGNQPQHF.

The gene calls are TRBV29-1 and TRBJ1-1; D is uncertain. V lost 5 bases and J 0 bases, leaving 4 bases between the germline ends. This CDR3 comprises 11 residues. CDR1 is SQVTM, CDR2 ANQGSEA, per germline. CDR3 bases: TGCAGCGTTAACATGAACACTGAAGCTTTCTTT. Translating it yields CSVNMNTEAFF.

V gene TRBV20-1 combines with J gene TRBJ1-1; D perhaps matches TRBD1 (5 bases). V was clipped by 5 bases and J by 5 bases, with 18 bases between them. The CDR3 has 14 residues. Germline lookup yields CDR1 DFQATT and CDR2 SNEGSKA (reference sequence). The CDR3 reads CSARRGGSGTEAFF. Written as DNA, the CDR3 is TGCAGTGCTCGGAGGGGAGGGAGTGGGACTGAAGCTTTCTTT.

By its share, this clonotype is medium-sized. The chain combines TRBV6-4 with TRBJ2-3, with D possibly matching TRBD1 (6 bases). V was cut by 0 bases and J by 4 bases, with 11 bases left in between. Germline CDR1 is MRHNA and CDR2 is SNTAGT. This CDR3 has 15 residues. For the CDR3, the DNA is TGTGCCAGCAGTGACTCTACAGGGTCGGCAGATACGCAGTATTTT. The encoded protein is CASSDSTGSADTQYF.

The chain carries TRBV5-4 and TRBJ2-3; D call uncertain. CDR1 and CDR2 from the germline V gene are SGHNT and YYREEE (reference sequence). The germline V and J ends were trimmed by 2 bases and 4 bases, with 11 bases remaining between them. This CDR3 has 14 amino acids. CDR3 loop: CASSFGVGADTQYF. The DNA for the CDR3 is TGTGCCAGCAGCTTTGGGGTCGGAGCAGATACGCAGTATTTT.

This clonotype was counted only a few times. The V gene is TRBV7-2, the J gene TRBJ2-3, with D possibly TRBD2 on 5 matching bases. CDR1 and CDR2 (germline): SGHTA, FQGNSA. Trimming removed 7 bases from V and 8 bases from J, with 19 bases in between. The CDR3 runs 14 residues. The CDR3 sequence is CASILDQIGGTQYF. The CDR3, as DNA: TGTGCCAGCATCTTGGACCAGATCGGAGGTACGCAGTATTTT.

In its sample, this clonotype was seen a few times. The chain recombines TRBV9 with TRBJ2-3; TRBD2 agrees at 13 bases. The CDR3 covers 16 residues. Trimming removed 2 bases from V and 1 base from J; junction bases left unmatched: 1. Germline CDR1 and CDR2: SGDLS and YYNGEE. CDR3 region: CASSVGLAGGTDTQYF. In DNA, the CDR3 is TGTGCCAGCAGCGTCGGACTAGCGGGGGGCACAGATACGCAGTATTTT.

The chain joins TRBV10-3 to TRBJ1-2; no clear D gene. V was trimmed by 4 bases and J by 4 bases, leaving 16 bases between them. The CDR3 runs to 15 residues. Per germline, CDR1 ENHRY and CDR2 SYGVKD. The CDR3 here is CAISVGGSHTYGYTF. As DNA, the CDR3 is TGTGCCATCAGTGTGGGAGGCAGCCACACCTATGGCTACACCTTC.

Note on this clonotype: A read error may produce the germline difference seen at one junction end. The gene calls are TRBV20-1 and TRBJ1-5; D perhaps matches TRBD1 (6 bases). CDR3 length: 16 residues. Germline V gene data show CDR1 as DFQATT and CDR2 as SNEGSKA (reference sequence). The CDR3 is CSARDQSGTNNRPQHF. The CDR3 bases are TGCAGTGCTAGAGATCAGTCGGGGACAAACAATCGGCCCCAGCATTTT.

V is TRBV7-9 and J is TRBJ1-6; no firm D call. CDR1 is SEHNR, CDR2 FQNEAQ, per germline (reference sequence). The CDR3 has 12 amino acids. Trimming shortened V by 8 bases and J by 10 bases, and 12 bases separated the two germline ends. In nucleotides, the CDR3 is TGTGCCAGCCGCCGCCCTGAATCACCCCTCCACTTT. It codes for CASRRPESPLHF.

This chain connects TRBV2 to TRBJ1-5; the D gene is possibly TRBD1 (6 bases). The CDR3 has 13 residues. V lost 6 bases and J lost 3, with 9 bases in between. Germline CDR1 SNHLY, CDR2 FYNNEI. The CDR3 DNA reads TGTGCCAGCAGAGGACAGACCAATCAGCCCCAGCATTTT. Translating gives CASRGQTNQPQHF.

This clonotype was detected a few times. The chain joins TRBV10-2 to TRBJ2-5, with D possibly being TRBD1 (6 bases). In germline, CDR1 is WSHSY, CDR2 SAAADI. V was clipped by 6 bases and J by 4 bases, with 18 bases between them. The CDR3 runs 15 residues. The CDR3 protein is CASRERDTGGETQYF. Here the CDR3 DNA reads TGCGCCAGCAGAGAACGGGACACCGGAGGAGAGACCCAGTACTTC.

This clonotype was observed many times. The V and J genes are TRBV20-1 and TRBJ1-1; D is perhaps TRBD1 (6 bases). Trimming removed 6 bases from V and 6 bases from J, with 14 bases in between. Germline V gene lookup returns CDR1 DFQATT and CDR2 SNEGSKA (reference sequence). The CDR3 length is 12 residues. CDR3 protein: CSAPMRTAEAFF. The CDR3 region has the DNA TGCAGTGCACCCATGAGGACAGCTGAAGCTTTCTTT.

This clonotype was found a few times. The chain carries TRBV9 and TRBJ2-2; TRBD2 matches 7 bases. With 3 bases clipped from V and 5 bases from J, the junction kept 7 bases outside the gene matches. Looked up from germline, CDR1 is SGDLS and CDR2 is YYNGEE. This CDR3 contains 15 residues. CDR3 DNA sequence: TGTGCCAGCAGCGGGCCCGGGGGGAGGACCGGGGAGCTGTTTTTT. This codes for CASSGPGGRTGELFF.

This clonotype was picked up a small number of times. This chain connects TRBV5-1 to TRBJ2-5, with TRBD2 matching 8 bases. The junction had 6 bases not matched to a gene; V was cut back by 0 bases and J by 5 bases. Germline V gene sequence: CDR1 SGHRS, CDR2 YFSETQ. CDR3 length: 15 residues. CDR3 sequence (DNA): TGCGCCAGCAGCTTGGCTCCGGGGGGGCACGAGACCCAGTACTTC. Amino acid sequence: CASSLAPGGHETQYF.

In its sample, this clonotype was seen a few times. The CDR3 here is CAIGSAANTGELFF. The DNA of the CDR3 is TGTGCCATCGGCTCGGCAGCGAACACCGGGGAGCTGTTTTTT. V usage is TRBV10-3 and J usage is TRBJ2-2; D gene unclear. Deletions cut 8 bases from V and 0 bases from J, with 10 bases between. From germline, CDR1 is ENHRY and CDR2 SYGVKD. This CDR3 comprises 14 residues.

This chain joins TRBV6-1 and TRBJ1-6; D might be TRBD1 (6 bases). Looked up from germline, CDR1 is MNHNS and CDR2 is SASEGT. The CDR3 is 15 residues long. Trimming shortened V by 6 bases and J by 9 bases, and 18 bases separated the two germline ends. Written as DNA, the CDR3 is TGTGCCAGCAGAAGAGTTACAGGGTTGAGTTCACCCCTCCACTTT. Translating it yields CASRRVTGLSSPLHF.